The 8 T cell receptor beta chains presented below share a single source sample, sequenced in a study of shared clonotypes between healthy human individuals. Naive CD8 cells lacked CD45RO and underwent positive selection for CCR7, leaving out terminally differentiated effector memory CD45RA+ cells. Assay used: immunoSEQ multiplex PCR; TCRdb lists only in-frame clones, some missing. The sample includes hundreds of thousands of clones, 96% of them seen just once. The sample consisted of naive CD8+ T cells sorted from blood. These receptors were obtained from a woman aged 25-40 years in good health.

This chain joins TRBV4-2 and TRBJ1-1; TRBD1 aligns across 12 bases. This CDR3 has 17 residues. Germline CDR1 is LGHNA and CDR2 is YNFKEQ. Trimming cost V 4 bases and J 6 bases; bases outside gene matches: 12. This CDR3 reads CASSPPRVGQGASEAFF. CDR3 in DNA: TGTGCCAGCAGCCCCCCTAGGGTGGGACAGGGGGCATCTGAAGCTTTCTTT.

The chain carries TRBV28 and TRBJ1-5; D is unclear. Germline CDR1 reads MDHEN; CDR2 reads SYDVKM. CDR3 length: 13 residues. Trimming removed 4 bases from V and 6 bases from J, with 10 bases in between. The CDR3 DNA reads TGTGCCAGCAGTTGGAAGCTAGGTCAGCCCCAGCATTTT. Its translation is CASSWKLGQPQHF.

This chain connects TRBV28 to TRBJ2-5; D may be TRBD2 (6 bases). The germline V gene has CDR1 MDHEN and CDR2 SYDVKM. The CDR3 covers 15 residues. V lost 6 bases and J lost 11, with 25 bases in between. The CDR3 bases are TGTGCCAGCAGGTCGCTGCGGGACGAATTTCGGGAGCAGTACTTC. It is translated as CASRSLRDEFREQYF.

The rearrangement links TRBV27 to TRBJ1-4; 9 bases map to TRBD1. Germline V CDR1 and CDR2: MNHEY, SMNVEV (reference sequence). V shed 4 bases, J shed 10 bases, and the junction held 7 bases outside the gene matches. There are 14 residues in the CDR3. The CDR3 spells CASSSTGGDPKLFF. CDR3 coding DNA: TGTGCCAGCAGTTCGACAGGGGGGGATCCAAAACTGTTTTTT.

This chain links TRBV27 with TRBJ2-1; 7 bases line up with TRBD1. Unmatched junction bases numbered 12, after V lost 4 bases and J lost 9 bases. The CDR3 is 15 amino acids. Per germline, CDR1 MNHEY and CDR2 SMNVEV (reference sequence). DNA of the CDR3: TGTGCCAGCAGTTATCGGACAGGTGCCTGGACTGAGCAGTTCTTC. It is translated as CASSYRTGAWTEQFF.

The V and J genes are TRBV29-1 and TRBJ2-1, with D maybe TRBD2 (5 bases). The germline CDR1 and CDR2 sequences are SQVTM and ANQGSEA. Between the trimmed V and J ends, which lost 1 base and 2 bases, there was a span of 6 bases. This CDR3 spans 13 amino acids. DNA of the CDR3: TGCAGCGTTGAAGCCGGGACCTACAATGAGCAGTTCTTC. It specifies CSVEAGTYNEQFF.

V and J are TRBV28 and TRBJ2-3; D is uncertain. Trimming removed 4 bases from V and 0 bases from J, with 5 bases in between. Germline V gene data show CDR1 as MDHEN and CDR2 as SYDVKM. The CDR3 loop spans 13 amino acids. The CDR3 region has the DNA TGTGCCAGCAGTTCCTCTAGCACAGATACGCAGTATTTT. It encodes CASSSSSTDTQYF. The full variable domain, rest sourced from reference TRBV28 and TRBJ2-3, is DVKVTQSSRYLVKRTGEKVFLECVQDMDHENMFWYRQDPGLGLRLIYFSYDVKMKEKGDIPEGYSVSREKKERFSLILESASTNQTSMYLCASSSSSTDTQYFGPGTRLTVL.

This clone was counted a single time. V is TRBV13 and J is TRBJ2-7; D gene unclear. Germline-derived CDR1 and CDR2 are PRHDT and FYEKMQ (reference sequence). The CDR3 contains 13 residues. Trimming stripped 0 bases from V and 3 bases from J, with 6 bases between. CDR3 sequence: CASSLGGRYEQYF. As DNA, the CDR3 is TGTGCCAGCAGCTTAGGCGGGCGCTACGAGCAGTACTTC.